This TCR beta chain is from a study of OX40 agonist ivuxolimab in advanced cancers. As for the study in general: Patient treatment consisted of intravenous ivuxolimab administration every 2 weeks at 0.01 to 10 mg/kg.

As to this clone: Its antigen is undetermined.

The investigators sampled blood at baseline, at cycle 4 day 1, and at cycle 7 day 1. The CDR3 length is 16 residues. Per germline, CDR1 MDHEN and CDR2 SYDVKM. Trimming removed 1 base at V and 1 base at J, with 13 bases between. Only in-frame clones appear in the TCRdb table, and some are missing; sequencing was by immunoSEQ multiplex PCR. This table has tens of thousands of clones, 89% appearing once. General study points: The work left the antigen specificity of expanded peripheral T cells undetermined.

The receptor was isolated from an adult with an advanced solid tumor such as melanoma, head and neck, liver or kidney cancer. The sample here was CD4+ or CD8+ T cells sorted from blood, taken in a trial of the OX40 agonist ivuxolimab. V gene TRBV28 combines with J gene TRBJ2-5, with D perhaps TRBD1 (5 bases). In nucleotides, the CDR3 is TGTGCCAGCAGTTTATACCTGGACACCACCCAAGAGACCCAGTACTTC. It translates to CASSLYLDTTQETQYF. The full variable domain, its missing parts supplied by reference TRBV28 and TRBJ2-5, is DVKVTQSSRYLVKRTGEKVFLECVQDMDHENMFWYRQDPGLGLRLIYFSYDVKMKEKGDIPEGYSVSREKKERFSLILESASTNQTSMYLCASSLYLDTTQETQYFGPGTRLLVL.